These 32 T cell receptor beta chains were all obtained from the same sample, sequenced in a study of shared clonotypes between healthy human individuals. Measured with immunoSEQ multiplex PCR; TCRdb has only the in-frame clones, and not every one. The sample consists of about 750,000 clones, around 92% of them appearing once. CD45RO-negative cells were positively selected for CCR7, leaving out terminally differentiated effector memory CD45RA+ cells. The sequenced sample was naive CD8+ T cells sorted from blood. Receptor source: a young man in good health.

This clone was recorded once. The chain combines TRBV27 with TRBJ2-7; 7 bases align to TRBD1. CDR1 MNHEY and CDR2 SMNVEV come from the germline V gene (reference sequence). V lost 5 bases and J lost 3; bases outside the gene matches: 7. The CDR3 spans 14 residues. The DNA for the CDR3 is TGTGCCAGCAGTATACAGGGGCCGTTCTACGAGCAGTACTTC. Its translation: CASSIQGPFYEQYF.

The V call is TRBV9, the J call TRBJ2-5; 8 bases line up with TRBD2. Germline V CDR1 and CDR2: SGDLS, YYNGEE. Losses at the gene ends were 0 bases for V and 2 bases for J; bases not matched to a gene: 9. CDR3 length: 17 residues. The CDR3 loop reads CASSVDRLAGKQETQYF. CDR3 in DNA: TGTGCCAGCAGCGTAGATCGGTTAGCGGGAAAACAAGAGACCCAGTACTTC.

J is TRBJ2-1 and V is TRBV29-1, with no clear D. Germline-derived CDR1 and CDR2 are SQVTM and ANQGSEA. This CDR3 has 13 amino acids. V was pared by 0 bases and J by 6 bases, with 9 bases between. CDR3 protein: CSVEDTDRNEQFF. For the CDR3, the DNA is TGCAGCGTTGAAGATACGGATCGCAATGAGCAGTTCTTC.

The chain uses TRBV7-9 and TRBJ2-5; TRBD2 matches at 7 bases. The V gene end was trimmed by 1 base and the J gene end by 0 bases; junction bases not matched to a gene: 5. The CDR3 length is 16 residues. Germline V lookup: CDR1 SEHNR, CDR2 FQNEAQ (reference sequence). The CDR3 DNA is TGTGCCAGCAGCTTAGTCATTAGCGGGTACCAAGAGACCCAGTACTTC. The encoded protein is CASSLVISGYQETQYF.

The table lists this clone with a count of one. The chain combines TRBV27 with TRBJ2-3; 9 bases match TRBD2. Per germline, CDR1 MNHEY and CDR2 SMNVEV (reference sequence). The CDR3 has 18 residues. After removal of 4 bases from V and 5 bases from J, the junction contained 16 bases not matched to a gene. In DNA, the CDR3 is TGTGCCAGCAGTTCACCAGGGATCGGCGGGAGGGTGGGAGATACGCAGTATTTT. It translates to CASSSPGIGGRVGDTQYF.

The chain couples TRBV6-6 to TRBJ2-1; D may be TRBD1 (6 bases). Trimming took 6 bases from V and 5 from J, leaving 17 bases between them. CDR3 size: 15 residues. From germline, CDR1 is MNHNY and CDR2 SVGAGI (reference sequence). Here the CDR3 reads CASSGTGTNHNEQFF. CDR3 in DNA: TGTGCCAGCAGCGGAACCGGGACAAATCACAATGAGCAGTTCTTC.

Only one count was recorded for this clone. The V and J genes are TRBV10-1 and TRBJ2-1; D remains unclear. Germline V gives CDR1 WNHNN, CDR2 SYGVQD (reference sequence). This CDR3 is built from 12 residues. The V end lost 2 bases, the J end lost 7 bases, and 6 bases lay between the germline ends. The CDR3 nucleotides are TGCGCCAGCAGTGAGATCCCAAATGAGCAGTTCTTC. Translated, it gives CASSEIPNEQFF.

The genes are TRBV6-7 and TRBJ1-5; D uncertain. TRBV6-7 is reported as an ORF; its role is uncertain. The ends were cut back, 4 bases at V and 2 bases at J, with 15 bases in the middle. This CDR3 has 16 amino acids. The CDR3 region is CASSFVGKDCNQPQHF. The CDR3 region has the DNA TGTGCCAGCAGTTTCGTCGGAAAGGATTGCAATCAGCCCCAGCATTTT.

V gene TRBV15 combines with J gene TRBJ2-2, with D possibly being TRBD1 or TRBD2 (5 bases each). CDR1 is LNHNV and CDR2 is YYDKDF in the germline V gene (reference sequence). The CDR3 is 14 residues long. The V gene lost 5 bases and the J gene lost 4 bases, with 11 bases spanning the gap. For the CDR3, the DNA is TGTGCCACCAGCGAAGGGGCGGGCACCGGGGAGCTGTTTTTT. Its translation is CATSEGAGTGELFF.

The rearrangement links TRBV5-1 to TRBJ2-7; D is possibly TRBD1 or TRBD2 (5 bases each). CDR1 SGHRS and CDR2 YFSETQ come from the germline V gene. Trimming removed 4 bases from V and 6 bases from J, with 11 bases in between. The CDR3 extends over 12 amino acids. As DNA, the CDR3 is TGCGCCAGCAGCGGGACGTATGGCGAGCAGTACTTC. This encodes CASSGTYGEQYF.

This clone was observed a handful of times. The chain carries TRBV10-1 and TRBJ1-5; no clear D. This CDR3 has 11 amino acids. CDR1 and CDR2 (germline): WNHNN, SYGVQD (reference sequence). V was cut by 7 bases and J by 3 bases, with 4 bases left in between. Here the CDR3 reads CASNNNQPQHF. The CDR3 DNA sequence: TGCGCCAGCAACAACAATCAGCCCCAGCATTTT.

The chain recombines TRBV27 with TRBJ2-3, with 7 bases fitting TRBD2. Germline V CDR1 and CDR2: MNHEY, SMNVEV (reference sequence). The junction had 12 bases not matched to a gene; V was cut back by 7 bases and J by 2 bases. CDR3 length: 16 residues. The CDR3 DNA follows: TGTGCCAGCATTGGGAGAAAGCGGGACCACACAGATACGCAGTATTTT. As protein: CASIGRKRDHTDTQYF.

The chain is built from TRBV11-2 and TRBJ2-5; D remains ambiguous. Trimming removed 1 base from V and 5 bases from J, with 17 bases in between. This CDR3 is built from 16 residues. Germline V gene data show CDR1 as SGHAT and CDR2 as FQNNGV. The CDR3 coding sequence is TGTGCCAGCAGCTTAGGAGTGACCACCGAATCCGAGACCCAGTACTTC. Encoded protein: CASSLGVTTESETQYF. Looking up the rest from reference TRBV11-2 and TRBJ2-5 gives the full variable domain: EAGVAQSPRYKIIEKRQSVAFWCNPISGHATLYWYQQILGQGPKLLIQFQNNGVVDDSQLPKDRFSAERLKGVDSTLKIQPAKLEDSAVYLCASSLGVTTESETQYFGPGTRLLVL.

This chain links TRBV7-8 with TRBJ1-5; D is unresolved. The length of the CDR3 is 11 residues. Germline lookup yields CDR1 SGHVS and CDR2 FQNEAQ. Trimming took 2 bases from V and 9 from J, leaving 5 bases between them. CDR3 sequence: CASSLQGPQHF. The CDR3 nucleotides are TGTGCCAGCAGCTTACAAGGGCCCCAGCATTTT.

The chain recombines TRBV7-8 with TRBJ1-3; no definite D call. The CDR3 spans 14 residues. The germline gives CDR1 SGHVS, CDR2 FQNEAQ. Trimming removed 5 bases at V and 0 bases at J, with 8 bases between. CDR3 sequence (DNA): TGTGCCAGCAGCGGAAGTATCTCTGGAAACACCATATATTTT. The encoded protein is CASSGSISGNTIYF.

The chain is built from TRBV4-1 and TRBJ2-3; TRBD2 matches at 9 bases. Trimming cost V 0 bases and J 4 bases; bases outside gene matches: 5. This CDR3 is built from 16 residues. Germline V gives CDR1 MGHRA, CDR2 YSYEKL. The CDR3 DNA follows: TGCGCCAGCAGCCAAGATCTAGCGGGATCCGCAGATACGCAGTATTTT. Its protein product is CASSQDLAGSADTQYF.

The chain joins TRBV4-2 to TRBJ2-7; D is unresolved. Germline CDR1 and CDR2: LGHNA and YNFKEQ. The CDR3 is 14 amino acids. V lost 3 bases and J lost 6, with 15 bases in between. This chain's CDR3 is CASSQGSDASEQYF. CDR3 bases: TGTGCCAGCAGCCAGGGATCCGACGCCTCCGAGCAGTACTTC.

The chain carries TRBV7-9 and TRBJ2-1, with D unresolved. The CDR3 totals 17 residues. V was cut by 4 bases and J by 4 bases, with 20 bases left in between. In germline, CDR1 is SEHNR, CDR2 FQNEAQ (reference sequence). The CDR3 bases are TGTGCCAGCAGCTCCGATAGCCTGCCTCCTCCATACAATGAGCAGTTCTTC. This sequence encodes CASSSDSLPPPYNEQFF. The whole variable domain, filled in from reference TRBV7-9 and TRBJ2-1, reads DTGVSQNPRHKITKRGQNVTFRCDPISEHNRLYWYRQTLGQGPEFLTYFQNEAQLEKSRLLSDRFSAERPKGSFSTLEIQRTEQGDSAMYLCASSSDSLPPPYNEQFFGPGTRLTVL.

In this sample, this clone turned up once. The chain employs TRBV11-2 and TRBJ1-1; D remains ambiguous. Trimming removed 1 base from V and 10 bases from J, with 7 bases in between. This CDR3 is built from 11 residues. The germline V gene has CDR1 SGHAT and CDR2 FQNNGV. In nucleotides, the CDR3 is TGTGCCAGCAGCTTAGGAATAGTAGCTTTCTTT. This gives the protein CASSLGIVAFF. The entire variable domain, with the rest obtained from reference TRBV11-2 and TRBJ1-1, is as follows: EAGVAQSPRYKIIEKRQSVAFWCNPISGHATLYWYQQILGQGPKLLIQFQNNGVVDDSQLPKDRFSAERLKGVDSTLKIQPAKLEDSAVYLCASSLGIVAFFGQGTRLTVV.

J is TRBJ1-3 and V is TRBV7-9; TRBD1 might be the D (6 bases). There are 14 residues in the CDR3. Between the trimmed V and J ends, which lost 6 bases and 0 bases, there was a span of 9 bases. Germline V lookup: CDR1 SEHNR, CDR2 FQNEAQ (reference sequence). DNA of the CDR3: TGTGCCAGCAGGGAGACAGGCTCTGGAAACACCATATATTTT. Translated: CASRETGSGNTIYF. Based on the CDR3 plus reference TRBV7-9 and TRBJ1-3, the full variable domain is DTGVSQNPRHKITKRGQNVTFRCDPISEHNRLYWYRQTLGQGPEFLTYFQNEAQLEKSRLLSDRFSAERPKGSFSTLEIQRTEQGDSAMYLCASRETGSGNTIYFGEGSWLTVV.

About this clone: The identical CDR3 is also encoded by other nucleotide sequences in the sample. The rearrangement joins TRBV5-4 to TRBJ2-7; D is undetermined. Germline CDR1 reads SGHNT; CDR2 reads YYREEE (reference sequence). This CDR3 comprises 13 residues. Trimming cost V 0 bases and J 2 bases, with 6 bases left between them. The CDR3 protein is CASSLVGTYEQYF. The CDR3 bases are TGTGCCAGCAGCTTGGTGGGGACCTACGAGCAGTACTTC.

This rearrangement joins TRBV11-2 to TRBJ1-1; D might be TRBD1 (5 bases). CDR3 length: 15 residues. The germline V gene has CDR1 SGHAT and CDR2 FQNNGV. Trimming cost V 5 bases and J 3 bases, with 16 bases left between them. The CDR3 coding sequence is TGTGCCAGCAGCCCGGGTGAGGGGCAGGACACTGAAGCTTTCTTT. This encodes CASSPGEGQDTEAFF.

The chain links TRBV7-9 to TRBJ2-7; no clear D. V gave up 4 bases and J gave up 0 bases, with 19 bases separating them. This CDR3 spans 17 amino acids. Germline lookup yields CDR1 SEHNR and CDR2 FQNEAQ (reference sequence). The CDR3 region is CASSSDPRQPSSYEQYF. Here the CDR3 DNA reads TGTGCCAGCAGCTCGGACCCTAGACAACCAAGCTCCTACGAGCAGTACTTC.

CDR3 residues: CASSQGGSSYEQYF. In DNA form, the CDR3 reads TGTGCCAGCAGCCAGGGGGGGAGCTCCTACGAGCAGTACTTC. This chain links TRBV5-6 with TRBJ2-7; the D call may be TRBD1 or TRBD2 (7 bases each). Trimming cost V 4 bases and J 0 bases, with 11 bases left between them. The CDR3 runs 14 residues. Per the germline V gene, CDR1 is SGHDT and CDR2 is YYEEEE.

The chain carries TRBV19 and TRBJ1-1; D possibly corresponds to TRBD1 (6 bases). Trimming shortened V by 6 bases and J by 3 bases, and 20 bases separated the two germline ends. Germline CDR1 reads LNHDA; CDR2 reads SQIVND (reference sequence). This CDR3 comprises 16 residues. CDR3 nucleotides: TGTGCCAGTAGCCCTGTGGTGGGGGCGCCTGACACTGAAGCTTTCTTT. It specifies CASSPVVGAPDTEAFF.

In this sample, this clone turned up once. The genes are TRBV5-6 and TRBJ2-3; D is ambiguous. Trimming pared 0 bases from V and 2 bases from J, leaving 7 bases between. Germline loops: CDR1 SGHDT, CDR2 YYEEEE. This CDR3 region has 14 residues. The CDR3 sequence is CASSLVAVTDTQYF. In DNA form, the CDR3 reads TGTGCCAGCAGCTTGGTGGCAGTCACAGATACGCAGTATTTT.

The J gene is TRBJ1-2, the V gene TRBV27, with D unresolved. The CDR3 is 14 amino acids. CDR1 is MNHEY and CDR2 is SMNVEV in the germline V gene (reference sequence). Trimming took off 3 bases at V and 5 bases at J, with 13 bases between the two ends. In DNA form, the CDR3 reads TGTGCCAGCAGTTTGTCGCGGTCAACTTATGGCTACACCTTC. This codes for CASSLSRSTYGYTF.

V is TRBV19 and J is TRBJ2-3; no reliable D call. V lost 5 bases and J 4 bases, leaving 16 bases between the germline ends. The germline V gene has CDR1 LNHDA and CDR2 SQIVND (reference sequence). The CDR3 length is 15 residues. For the CDR3, the DNA is TGTGCCAGTAGTCCCCACCGGTCGTGGTCAGATACGCAGTATTTT. Amino acids: CASSPHRSWSDTQYF. The whole variable domain, filled in from reference TRBV19 and TRBJ2-3, reads DGGITQSPKYLFRKEGQNVTLSCEQNLNHDAMYWYRQDPGQGLRLIYYSQIVNDFQKGDIAEGYSVSREKKESFPLTVTSAQKNPTAFYLCASSPHRSWSDTQYFGPGTRLTVL.

This chain uses TRBV28 with TRBJ1-5; 12 bases are shared with TRBD1. Germline V lookup: CDR1 MDHEN, CDR2 SYDVKM. CDR3 length equals 16 residues. V lost 9 bases and J lost 5; bases outside the gene matches: 11. This CDR3 is CASVPGTGGHYQPQHF. CDR3 nucleotide sequence: TGTGCCAGTGTCCCAGGGACAGGGGGCCATTATCAGCCCCAGCATTTT.

V is TRBV7-9 and J is TRBJ2-7; TRBD1 matches at 7 bases. This CDR3 has 16 amino acids. Germline V gives CDR1 SEHNR, CDR2 FQNEAQ (reference sequence). V trimming: 5 bases; J trimming: 0 bases; junction bases outside the gene matches: 10. Here the CDR3 reads CASSLMRDSHSYEQYF. CDR3 sequence (DNA): TGTGCCAGCAGCCTAATGAGGGACAGCCACTCCTACGAGCAGTACTTC.

This clone appeared once. The rearrangement joins TRBV5-4 to TRBJ1-1; no clear D. Germline values: CDR1 SGHNT, CDR2 YYREEE (reference sequence). Trimming cost V 0 bases and J 1 base, with 10 bases left between them. The CDR3 spans 15 residues. The CDR3 coding sequence is TGTGCCAGCAGCTTGGCCAACTATAAGAACACTGAAGCTTTCTTT. This gives the protein CASSLANYKNTEAFF.

J is TRBJ2-1 and V is TRBV27; a weak D match, TRBD2 (7 bases). Germline loops: CDR1 MNHEY, CDR2 SMNVEV (reference sequence). Trimming removed 4 bases from V and 6 bases from J, with 16 bases in between. The CDR3 is made up of 15 amino acids. The CDR3 DNA reads TGTGCCAGCAGTTCCGGGACTGGGGGGGCCAATGAGCAGTTCTTC. It specifies CASSSGTGGANEQFF.